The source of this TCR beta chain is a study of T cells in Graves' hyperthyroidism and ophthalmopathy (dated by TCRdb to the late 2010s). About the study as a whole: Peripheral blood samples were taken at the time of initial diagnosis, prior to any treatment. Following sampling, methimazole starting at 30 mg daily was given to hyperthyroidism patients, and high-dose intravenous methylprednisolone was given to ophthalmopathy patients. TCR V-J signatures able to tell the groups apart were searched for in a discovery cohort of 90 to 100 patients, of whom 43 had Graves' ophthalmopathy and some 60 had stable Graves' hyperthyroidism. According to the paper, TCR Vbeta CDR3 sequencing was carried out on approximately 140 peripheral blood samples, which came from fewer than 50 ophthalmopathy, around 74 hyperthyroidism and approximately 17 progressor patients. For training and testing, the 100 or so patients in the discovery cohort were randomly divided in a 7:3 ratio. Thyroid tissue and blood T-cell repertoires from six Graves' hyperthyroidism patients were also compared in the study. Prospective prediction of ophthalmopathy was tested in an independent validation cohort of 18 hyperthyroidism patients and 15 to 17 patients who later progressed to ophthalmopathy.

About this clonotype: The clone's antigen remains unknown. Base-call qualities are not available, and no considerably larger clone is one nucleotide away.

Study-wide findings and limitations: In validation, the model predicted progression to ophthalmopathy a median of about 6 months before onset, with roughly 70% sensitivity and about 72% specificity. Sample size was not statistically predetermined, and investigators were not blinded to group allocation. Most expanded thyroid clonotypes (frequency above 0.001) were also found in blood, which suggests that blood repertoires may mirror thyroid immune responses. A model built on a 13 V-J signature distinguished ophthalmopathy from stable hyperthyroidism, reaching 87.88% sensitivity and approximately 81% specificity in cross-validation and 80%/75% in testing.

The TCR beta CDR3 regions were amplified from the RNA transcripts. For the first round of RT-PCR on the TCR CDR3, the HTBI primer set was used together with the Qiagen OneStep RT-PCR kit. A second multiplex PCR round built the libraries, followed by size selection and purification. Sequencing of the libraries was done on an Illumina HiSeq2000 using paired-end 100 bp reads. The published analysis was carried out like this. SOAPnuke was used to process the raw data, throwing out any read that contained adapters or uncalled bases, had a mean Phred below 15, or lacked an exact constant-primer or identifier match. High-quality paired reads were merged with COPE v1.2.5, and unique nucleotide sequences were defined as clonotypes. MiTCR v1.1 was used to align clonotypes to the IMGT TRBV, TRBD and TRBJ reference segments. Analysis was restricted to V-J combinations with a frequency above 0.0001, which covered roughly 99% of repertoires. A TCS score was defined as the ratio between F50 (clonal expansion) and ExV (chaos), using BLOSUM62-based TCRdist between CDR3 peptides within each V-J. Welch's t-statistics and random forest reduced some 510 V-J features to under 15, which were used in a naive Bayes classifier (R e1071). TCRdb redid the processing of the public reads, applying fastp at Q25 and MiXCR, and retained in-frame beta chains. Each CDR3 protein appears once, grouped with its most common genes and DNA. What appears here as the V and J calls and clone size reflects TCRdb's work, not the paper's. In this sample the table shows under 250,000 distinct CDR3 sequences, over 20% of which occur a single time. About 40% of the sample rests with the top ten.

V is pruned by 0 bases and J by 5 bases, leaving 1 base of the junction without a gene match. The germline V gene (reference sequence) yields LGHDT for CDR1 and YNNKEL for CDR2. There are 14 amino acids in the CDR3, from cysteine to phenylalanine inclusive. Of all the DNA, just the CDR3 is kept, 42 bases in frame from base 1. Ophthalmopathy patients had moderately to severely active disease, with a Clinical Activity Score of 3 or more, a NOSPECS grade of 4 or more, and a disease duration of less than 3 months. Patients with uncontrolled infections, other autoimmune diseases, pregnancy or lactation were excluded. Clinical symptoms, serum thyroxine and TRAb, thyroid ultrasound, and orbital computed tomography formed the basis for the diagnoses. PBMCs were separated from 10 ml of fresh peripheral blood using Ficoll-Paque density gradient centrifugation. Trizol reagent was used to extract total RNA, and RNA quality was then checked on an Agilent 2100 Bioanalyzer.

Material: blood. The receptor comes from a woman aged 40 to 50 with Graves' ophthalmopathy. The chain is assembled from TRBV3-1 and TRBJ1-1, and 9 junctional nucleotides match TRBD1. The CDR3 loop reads CASSQEGQGTEAFF. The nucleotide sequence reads TGTGCCAGCAGCCAAGAAGGACAGGGGACTGAAGCTTTCTTT.